A selection of T cell receptor beta chains follows, all from one sample in a study of T-cell memory formation after mild COVID-19. One entry per CDR3 protein results from TCRdb running MiXCR on the 5' RACE reads. The sample has some 150,000 distinct CDR3 sequences, 19% seen once. The material sequenced was PBMCs or a T cell subset sorted from them (not recorded which). The receptor set was obtained from an adult woman who had mild COVID-19 (a few samples of this study predate the infection). Cell type and time point are not known. The CDR3 runs from the conserved cysteine through the conserved F or W. Fields, in order: clone size, CDR3 length, V gene, J gene, D gene, CDR3 DNA, CDR3 protein. A D gene is named only where the DNA matches it firmly. A clone size is listed for some rows: how often the clone was seen (once, few, many), or a class if it is expanded.

>few|17|TRBV14|TRBJ2-7|TRBD2
TGTGCCAGCAGCCAAGATCTACTCCTAGCGGGGAGGAACGAGCAGTACTTC
CASSQDLLLAGRNEQYF
>many|14|TRBV5-1|TRBJ2-3|TRBD1
TGCGCCAGCAGCATGACAGGGAGCACAGATACGCAGTATTTT
CASSMTGSTDTQYF
>NA|15|TRBV6-5|TRBJ2-3|NA
TGTGCCAGCAGTTACTCAGGCATTAGCACAGATACGCAGTATTTT
CASSYSGISTDTQYF
>NA|14|TRBV7-9|TRBJ2-3|TRBD1
TGTGCCAGCAGCAAAGGACAGGGGCAGTTTGCGCAGTATTTT
CASSKGQGQFAQYF
>NA|14|TRBV29-1|TRBJ2-1|NA
TGCAGCGTCGGGTTGGGGCTCGTCAACAATGAGCAGTTCTTC
CSVGLGLVNNEQFF
>once|12|TRBV4-1|TRBJ1-1|NA
TGCGCCAGCAGCCAGGCAAGGGGGTTCGCTTTCTTT
CASSQARGFAFF
>NA|16|TRBV12-3/TRBV12-4|TRBJ2-7|TRBD2
TGTGCCAGCAGCCGGCGCGTAGCGGGTGTAAACTACGAGCAGTACTTC
CASSRRVAGVNYEQYF
>NA|16|TRBV19|TRBJ2-1|NA
TGTGCCAGTAGTCGAAGCGGGTTCAGCTCCTACAATGAGCAGTTCTTC
CASSRSGFSSYNEQFF
>NA|15|TRBV3-1|TRBJ2-3|TRBD2
TGTGCCAGCAGCCAAGTATTTGCGGGGGCAGATACGCAGTATTTT
CASSQVFAGADTQYF
>NA|16|TRBV7-2|TRBJ2-6|NA
TGTGCCAGCAGCTTAGGGGGAGGTAACGGGGCCAACGTCCTGACTTTC
CASSLGGGNGANVLTF
>NA|16|TRBV6-5|TRBJ1-1|TRBD1
TGTGCCAGCAGTTATCACAGGGGTTTTTCTGGTACTGAAGCTTTCTTT
CASSYHRGFSGTEAFF
>NA|16|TRBV4-1|TRBJ2-7|TRBD2
TGCGCCAGCAGCCAACCAGGGACTAGCGGGACCTACGAGCAGTACTTC
CASSQPGTSGTYEQYF
>many|16|TRBV7-9|TRBJ2-7|NA
TGTGCCAGCAGCGACCCCGGGACAAGGGGGACCTACGAGCAGTACTTC
CASSDPGTRGTYEQYF
>NA|15|TRBV12-3/TRBV12-4|TRBJ2-5|NA
TGTGCCAGCAGTTTAGGTGGCGGGGCGCAAGGGACCCAGTACTTC
CASSLGGGAQGTQYF
>few|13|TRBV5-6|TRBJ2-4|TRBD1
TGTGCCAGCAGCTTGGGACAGGGGATTATTCAGTACTTC
CASSLGQGIIQYF
>few|14|TRBV19|TRBJ2-5|TRBD1
TGTGCCAGCTCGAGGACAGGGAACCAAGAGACCCAGTACTTC
CASSRTGNQETQYF